The clone carrying this TCR beta chain was seen a single time. Its matching antigen is unknown. This same CDR3 is encoded by further DNA sequences in the sample. Healthy individuals who donated bone marrow served as the donors. This record belongs to a study of cytomegalovirus exposure and HLA in healthy donors. Study-level background: A previous analysis identified 100 million or so unique TCR beta sequences derived from some 170 million T cells. Broader study findings: Confirmation in vitro established that a few CMV-associated chains were specific for CMV antigens.

The PCR was carried out with 60 Vbeta primers and 13 Jbeta primers. The protocol was immunoSEQ multiplex PCR, while the TCRdb copy is restricted to in-frame clones and leaves out a portion. In the table there are roughly 120,000 clones, roughly 74% of which are singletons. This CDR3 contains 14 residues. Trimming cost V 4 bases and J 4 bases; bases outside gene matches: 6. In germline, CDR1 is SGHRS, CDR2 YFSETQ. The chain has TRBV5-1 and TRBJ2-3; 7 nucleotides line up with TRBD2. Sequenced sample: PBMCs. The clonotype comes from a woman between 45 and 60 years old in good health and CMV-seropositive. The CDR3 is CASSLGEGPDTQYF. The CDR3 DNA sequence: TGCGCCAGCAGCCTGGGGGAGGGCCCAGATACGCAGTATTTT.